This T cell receptor (beta chain) was identified in a study of blood T cells in healthy people across ages. For the study at large: Through template switching, about one barcoded beta molecule was captured per two T cells, as measured in model experiments. The study's findings and limits: Versus aged donors, long-lived donors had higher diversity and more naive CD4+ cells.

Then a second PCR, running about 7 to 11 cycles, was carried out with a sample-barcoded 5' primer and a J-beta primer mix. Unique molecular identifiers of 12 random nucleotides labeled each cDNA. From each sample, at least 3 million paired-end reads containing CDR3 were obtained. TCRdb reprocessed the 5' RACE reads with MiXCR, giving one entry per CDR3 protein. The table includes approximately 880,000 distinct CDR3 sequences, 40% to 60% detected once. As concerns this clonotype: Its cognate antigen is unknown.

V was cut by 2 bases and J by 5 bases, with 6 bases left in between. CDR3 length: 12 amino acids. The germline V gene has CDR1 LGHDT and CDR2 YNNKEL (reference sequence). The sequence came from a man aged 30-40 years in good health. The chain carries TRBV3-1 and TRBJ2-5; D is unresolved. Sequences were obtained from blood. CDR3 residues: CASSQRRETQYF. The CDR3 DNA reads TGTGCCAGCAGCCAACGCAGGGAGACCCAGTACTTC.